The 8 T cell receptor beta chains reported below all come from one sample, sequenced in a study of cytomegalovirus exposure and HLA in healthy donors. Use of 60 Vbeta and 13 Jbeta primers characterized the PCR. Repertoires were generated with immunoSEQ multiplex PCR, while TCRdb's copy carries only in-frame clones and drops some. The repertoire holds about 150,000 clones, approximately 81% seen once, with 0.38% in the top ten. Sequencing input: PBMCs. The receptors here all came from a boy younger than 10 in good health and CMV-seronegative.

This chain uses TRBV7-6 with TRBJ2-3; 8 bases are a match to TRBD2. The V segment lost 3 bases and the J segment 4 bases; nucleotides outside the gene matches: 6. Germline lookup yields CDR1 SGHVS and CDR2 FNYEAQ. CDR3 length equals 15 residues. The CDR3 sequence: CASSLWSGRADTQYF. The CDR3 region has the DNA TGTGCCAGCAGCTTGTGGAGCGGGAGAGCAGATACGCAGTATTTT.

The chain carries TRBV5-1 and TRBJ2-5; D may be TRBD2 (6 bases). V lost 2 bases and J lost 5, with 19 bases in between. Germline V gene lookup returns CDR1 SGHRS and CDR2 YFSETQ. The CDR3 covers 16 residues. The CDR3 protein is CASSFSRLPGGETQYF. The CDR3 DNA reads as TGCGCCAGCAGCTTCAGTCGGCTTCCAGGAGGGGAGACCCAGTACTTC.

The V and J genes are TRBV27 and TRBJ2-7; D remains unclear. The CDR3 runs to 14 residues. CDR1 and CDR2 from the germline V gene are MNHEY and SMNVEV (reference sequence). The V and J ends lost 0 bases and 3 bases respectively, with 9 bases between them. DNA of the CDR3: TGTGCCAGCAGTTTATCGACCAACAGCTACGAGCAGTACTTC. Translated, it gives CASSLSTNSYEQYF.

The chain has TRBV28 and TRBJ1-2; D may be TRBD1 (6 bases). Trimming removed 9 bases at V and 13 bases at J, with 27 bases between. Germline CDR1 MDHEN, CDR2 SYDVKM. The CDR3 loop spans 14 amino acids. Here the CDR3 DNA reads TGTGCCAGTGCCCCCTGGGAAAGGACAGCCTGGGGCACCTTC. Translation gives CASAPWERTAWGTF.

The CDR3 coding sequence is TGTGCCAGTACCTTGACTAGCGGCAGCCGGGGAGATACGCAGTATTTT. Amino acids: CASTLTSGSRGDTQYF. The chain joins TRBV19 to TRBJ2-3, with TRBD2 matching over 9 bases. V shed 7 bases, J shed 5 bases, and the junction held 13 bases outside the gene matches. CDR1 LNHDA and CDR2 SQIVND come from the germline V gene (reference sequence). There are 16 residues in the CDR3. The entire variable domain, with the rest obtained from reference TRBV19 and TRBJ2-3, is as follows: DGGITQSPKYLFRKEGQNVTLSCEQNLNHDAMYWYRQDPGQGLRLIYYSQIVNDFQKGDIAEGYSVSREKKESFPLTVTSAQKNPTAFYLCASTLTSGSRGDTQYFGPGTRLTVL.

A note on this clone: Different DNA sequences within this sample yield the same CDR3. The chain has TRBV15 and TRBJ2-2; D might be TRBD1 (6 bases). CDR1 and CDR2 (germline): LNHNV, YYDKDF (reference sequence). The length of the CDR3 is 14 residues. V was pared by 3 bases and J by 1 base, with 6 bases between. The CDR3 nucleotides read TGTGCCACCAGCAGGGACAGGAACACCGGGGAGCTGTTTTTT. Protein product: CATSRDRNTGELFF.

This clone is a singleton in its sample. CDR3 sequence (DNA): TGTGCCAGCAGCCCCCAAAGGGCTAGCGGGAGTGGAATTCAGTACTTC. Translation gives CASSPQRASGSGIQYF. This sequence joins TRBV28 and TRBJ2-4; 10 nucleotides line up with TRBD2. In germline, CDR1 is MDHEN, CDR2 SYDVKM. The CDR3 runs 16 residues. V dropped 6 bases and J dropped 10; count of bases not matched to a gene: 15.

The chain recombines TRBV5-8 with TRBJ1-1, with 9 positions matching TRBD1. The CDR3 has 13 amino acids. Germline trimming cut 4 bases from V and 10 bases from J; bases unmatched to any gene: 8. Germline loops: CDR1 SGHTS, CDR2 YDEGEE. The CDR3 region has the DNA TGTGCCAGCAGCATTAACAGGGGGCAGAGAGCTTTCTTT. This codes for CASSINRGQRAFF.